This T cell receptor beta chain was sequenced in a study of shared clonotypes between healthy human individuals. For sorted subsets, 150 to 200 ng DNA per replicate equaled around 30,000 T cell genomes. TCRdb keeps only in-frame clones here, not all; method: immunoSEQ multiplex PCR. Here the sample spans 2 million to 2.5 million clones, approximately 93% being singletons. The study's findings and limits: Sorted-subset sequencing, rarefaction showed, was incomplete despite large depth.

Comments on this clone: Its matching antigen is unknown.

The sequencing sample was made of naive CD4+ T cells from PBMCs. Subset given: CD45RA+ positively selected. The TCR sequence derives from a man aged 18 to 30 in good health. Some clones in this sample may be carry-over from other donors' samples.

This CDR3 is CASSLDFLPWTGELFF. The CDR3 nucleotides read TGTGCCAGCAGTTTGGACTTTTTACCTTGGACCGGGGAGCTGTTTTTT. J is TRBJ2-2 and V is TRBV28, with D possibly TRBD2 on 5 matching bases. The CDR3 runs to 16 residues. The V gene's germline CDR1 is MDHEN and CDR2 SYDVKM. V lost 3 bases to trimming and J lost 5 bases, with 16 bases between them.